The entry below describes one T cell receptor beta chain. The clone's antigen remains unknown. No qualities accompany the bases; no much larger clone lies one base away. This specimen belongs to a study of OX40 agonist ivuxolimab in advanced cancers. About the full investigation: Ivuxolimab was a fully human IgG2 agonistic monoclonal antibody targeting the costimulatory receptor OX40 (CD134). Partial responses occurred in three dose-escalation patients: two with cutaneous melanoma and one with hepatocellular carcinoma. Patients were allowed to have had prior anti-PD-1, anti-PD-L1 or anti-CTLA-4 therapy, and approximately 39% of the dose-escalation patients had been treated with checkpoint inhibitors. In the dose-escalation cohort, 75% to 90% of patients were male, and the mean age was approximately 60 years with a range of roughly 20 to 80. Of the approximately 54 dose-escalation patients, hepatocellular carcinoma was present in roughly 19, melanoma in some 15, renal cell carcinoma in 9 and head and neck cancer in 9. The monotherapy dose-escalation portion (N ≈ 57 patients) of the phase I ivuxolimab trial is reported in the paper. Peripheral TCRbeta sequencing aimed to test whether ivuxolimab altered TCR sequence diversity and caused clonal T-cell expansion. Intravenous ivuxolimab was administered to patients every 2 weeks at six dose levels: 0.01, 0.1, 0.3, 1.5, 3 and 10 mg/kg.

What the work shows at the level of the full study, not this receptor alone: At doses from 0.1 to 3.0 mg/kg, clonal expansion was seen in both CD4+ and CD8+ blood T cells between baseline and week 6. Partial responders in the 0.1-3.0 mg/kg groups had among the lowest normalized peripheral clonal expansion, especially among CD8+ T cells. On average, CD8+ T cells showed more expanded clones than CD4+ T cells after ivuxolimab. Low levels of normalized T-cell clonal expansion were also shown by some nonresponding patients. Which antigens the clonally expanded peripheral T cells were specific for was not determined.

From the cysteine through the phenylalanine, the CDR3 covers 16 amino acids. Only the CDR3 portion is preserved as DNA: 48 bases, with reading frame beginning at the first base. The trial excluded patients who had a history of autoimmune disease or were on systemic immunosuppression. Peripheral blood for TCR sequencing was collected from all dose cohorts at baseline, on cycle 4 day 1, and on cycle 7 day 1. The samples were taken from a phase I, first-in-human, multicenter, open-label dose-escalation trial of ivuxolimab. The trial enrolled adults with locally advanced or metastatic head and neck squamous cell, hepatocellular, melanoma or renal cell carcinoma. Before TCR sequencing, CD4+ and CD8+ T cells were separately sorted from peripheral blood. To sequence the TCRbeta CDR3 region, genomic DNA was isolated from the sorted cells. The immunoSEQ Assay was used to sequence the TCRbeta CDR3 regions. As stored in TCRdb, this immuneACCESS dataset retains in-frame rearrangements with V and J assigned. A fraction of the clones does not appear; measured against another copy, unresolved V genes explain less than half of the discrepancy, and the remainder lacks a known reason. The sample contains about 79,000 clones, roughly 80% of them found a single time. Roughly 0.5% of the sample comes from the top ten.

The source of this sequence is an adult with an advanced solid tumor such as melanoma, head and neck, liver or kidney cancer. The source was CD4+ or CD8+ T cells sorted from blood, collected in a trial of the OX40 agonist ivuxolimab. The chain is encoded by TRBV21-1 joined to TRBJ1-1. TRBV21-1 is flagged as a pseudogene. The sequenced DNA: TGTGCCAGCAGCAAAGGGGCAGGGGAGGATAGTACTGAAGCTTTCTTT. It codes for CASSKGAGEDSTEAFF.